This TCR beta chain was recorded in a study of blood T cell repertoires in COVID-19. The study recruited people aged about 18 to 89 years across roughly 23 US areas. Recovered status in Cohort 3 required two negative PCRs, clearance, or symptom resolution. This table comes from immunoSEQ multiplex PCR, and its TCRdb copy is limited to in-frame clones, with some not included. The top ten hold around 2.1% of the sample, which has roughly 190,000 clones, roughly 87% seen once. This CDR3 has 16 residues. Germline CDR1 reads SGHVS; CDR2 reads FQNEAQ. V was trimmed by 2 bases and J by 1 base, leaving 14 bases between them.

The sample taken for sequencing was PBMCs or T cells enriched from blood (not recorded which). The chain joins TRBV7-8 to TRBJ1-1; D remains unclear. The TCR originated in a young woman who had recovered from COVID-19. Here the CDR3 reads CASSLYREATNTEAFF. The DNA for the CDR3 is TGTGCCAGCAGCTTATACCGGGAAGCTACGAACACTGAAGCTTTCTTT.